The 17 T cell receptor beta chains presented below share a single source sample, sequenced in a study of blood T cell repertoires in COVID-19. Sequenced by immunoSEQ multiplex PCR; TCRdb stores in-frame clones only, minus some. The sample comprises fewer than 85,000 clones, roughly 86% of which are singletons, and 20% to 25% rests with the top ten. The specimen sequenced was peripheral blood. The receptors come from a human donor in a cohort sampled during active COVID-19.

The chain combines TRBV12-3 or TRBV12-4 with TRBJ1-5; D unclear. The length of the CDR3 is 13 residues. Trimming left V 5 bases short and J 6 bases short, with 11 bases between. The CDR3 loop is CASSLAEGQPQHF. CDR3 in DNA: TGTGCCAGCAGTCTTGCCGAGGGTCAGCCCCAGCATTTT.

V is TRBV15 and J is TRBJ1-4; tentative D call: TRBD1 (5 bases). This CDR3 is built from 16 residues. Germline values: CDR1 LNHNV, CDR2 YYDKDF (reference sequence). V lost 0 bases and J lost 5, with 13 bases in between. The CDR3 sequence: CATSRDRPGRNEKLFF. The CDR3 DNA follows: TGTGCCACCAGCAGAGATCGGCCAGGGCGGAATGAAAAACTGTTTTTT. Full variable domain (missing parts from reference TRBV15 and TRBJ1-4): DAMVIQNPRYQVTQFGKPVTLSCSQTLNHNVMYWYQQKSSQAPKLLFHYYDKDFNNEADTPDNFQSRRPNTSFCFLDIRSPGLGDTAMYLCATSRDRPGRNEKLFFGSGTQLSVL.

V and J are TRBV2 and TRBJ1-5; maybe TRBD1 (5 bases). Germline assignment: CDR1 SNHLY and CDR2 FYNNEI. The CDR3 is 15 residues long. V lost 2 bases, J lost 4 bases, and 12 bases lay in between. CDR3 residues: CASSESQGGNQPQHF. The CDR3 DNA sequence: TGTGCCAGCAGTGAAAGCCAGGGTGGTAATCAGCCCCAGCATTTT.

The chain uses TRBV4-2 and TRBJ2-7; 8 bases are shared with TRBD2. The CDR3 length is 15 residues. V was pared by 3 bases and J by 0 bases, with 4 bases of the junction left unmatched. Germline values: CDR1 LGHNA, CDR2 YNFKEQ. The chain's CDR3 is CASSHPGGASYEQYF. In nucleotides, the CDR3 is TGTGCCAGCAGCCACCCCGGGGGGGCCTCCTACGAGCAGTACTTC.

V gene TRBV5-1 combines with J gene TRBJ2-3, with 9 bases fitting TRBD1. Germline CDR1 and CDR2: SGHRS and YFSETQ. The CDR3 contains 15 residues. Unmatched junction bases numbered 5, after V lost 1 base and J lost 5 bases. Here the CDR3 DNA reads TGCGCCAGCAGCTTGTGGGGACAGGGTCAAGATACGCAGTATTTT. Translation: CASSLWGQGQDTQYF.

The gene calls are TRBV6-5 and TRBJ1-1, with D perhaps TRBD1 (6 bases). The CDR3 spans 11 residues. Trimming left V 7 bases short and J 11 bases short, with 14 bases between. The germline V gene encodes CDR1 MNHEY and CDR2 SVGAGI. CDR3 protein: CASTNRVAAFF. DNA for the CDR3: TGTGCCAGCACCAACAGGGTGGCGGCTTTCTTT.

V and J are TRBV27 and TRBJ1-5, with D hard to call. Germline values: CDR1 MNHEY, CDR2 SMNVEV (reference sequence). This CDR3 region has 13 residues. V gave up 4 bases and J gave up 6 bases, with 10 bases separating them. CDR3 sequence reads: CASSYGMGQPQHF. CDR3 DNA sequence: TGTGCCAGCAGTTACGGGATGGGTCAGCCCCAGCATTTT.

The chain recombines TRBV2 with TRBJ2-5; D not resolved. CDR1 and CDR2 from the germline V gene are SNHLY and FYNNEI. V was cut by 7 bases and J by 1 base, with 19 bases left in between. The CDR3 covers 16 residues. The CDR3 protein is CASTLVAPERQETQYF. In DNA, the CDR3 is TGTGCCAGCACCCTCGTGGCTCCCGAGCGCCAAGAGACCCAGTACTTC.

This clone is a singleton in its sample. The gene calls are TRBV7-2 and TRBJ2-1; possibly TRBD1 for D (5 bases). The CDR3 length is 15 residues. The ends were cut back, 6 bases at V and 6 bases at J, with 18 bases in the middle. Germline V gene lookup returns CDR1 SGHTA and CDR2 FQGNSA. CDR3 sequence (DNA): TGTGCCAGCAGAGCATACAGGTTTTCTGGCAATGAGCAGTTCTTC. It yields the protein CASRAYRFSGNEQFF. Drawing the rest from reference TRBV7-2 and TRBJ2-1, the complete variable domain is GAGVSQSPSNKVTEKGKDVELRCDPISGHTALYWYRQSLGQGLEFLIYFQGNSAPDKSGLPSDRFSAERTGGSVSTLTIQRTQQEDSAVYLCASRAYRFSGNEQFFGPGTRLTVL.

This rearrangement joins TRBV19 to TRBJ2-3; 12 bases fit TRBD1. Germline assignment: CDR1 LNHDA and CDR2 SQIVND (reference sequence). The V gene end was trimmed by 0 bases and the J gene end by 6 bases; junction bases not matched to a gene: 10. This CDR3 region has 18 residues. The CDR3 sequence is CASSIDPPGQGARDTQYF. CDR3 nucleotide sequence: TGTGCCAGTAGTATAGATCCACCGGGACAGGGGGCAAGGGATACGCAGTATTTT.

The chain couples TRBV25-1 to TRBJ2-3, with 13 bases identical to TRBD2. CDR1 is MGHDK, CDR2 SYGVNS, per germline. Trimming took 1 base from V and 2 from J; bases not matched to a gene: 6. CDR3 length: 18 amino acids. CDR3 nucleotides: TGTGCCAGCAGTGAATGGGGGACTAGCGGGATACTCACAGATACGCAGTATTTT. This translates into CASSEWGTSGILTDTQYF.

This clone has only a few counts. The rearrangement links TRBV4-2 to TRBJ2-5, with a possible D match to TRBD2 (7 bases). The V and J ends lost 2 bases and 0 bases respectively, with 13 bases between them. There are 16 residues in the CDR3. Germline V CDR1 and CDR2: LGHNA, YNFKEQ. CDR3 in amino acids: CASSQQGGGYQETQYF. The CDR3, as DNA: TGTGCCAGCAGCCAACAGGGCGGGGGCTACCAAGAGACCCAGTACTTC.

The chain employs TRBV7-9 and TRBJ1-1, with D perhaps matching TRBD1 (5 bases). The CDR3 length is 17 residues. Germline V CDR1 and CDR2: SEHNR, FQNEAQ (reference sequence). V was clipped by 2 bases and J by 3 bases, with 19 bases between them. The CDR3 DNA sequence: TGTGCCAGCAGCTTAATTTTGACAGACCCTCCGGACACTGAAGCTTTCTTT. This translates into CASSLILTDPPDTEAFF.

J is TRBJ2-3 and V is TRBV9; tentative D call: TRBD2 (6 bases). The CDR3 is 16 amino acids. Germline assignment: CDR1 SGDLS and CDR2 YYNGEE. V lost 0 bases and J 4 bases, leaving 15 bases between the germline ends. The CDR3 sequence: CASSVGGTVPPDTQYF. CDR3 bases: TGTGCCAGCAGCGTAGGCGGGACGGTACCTCCAGATACGCAGTATTTT.

The chain is built from TRBV28 and TRBJ2-1; 9 positions match TRBD2. CDR1 is MDHEN and CDR2 is SYDVKM in the germline V gene. The length of the CDR3 is 15 residues. J lost 2 bases, V lost 3 bases, and 2 bases had no gene match. The CDR3: CASSLGGGAYNEQFF. In DNA form, the CDR3 reads TGTGCCAGCAGTTTGGGCGGGGGGGCCTACAATGAGCAGTTCTTC.

This clone was detected a few times. The germline gene is not matched at one end of the junction; a read error may be the cause. The chain couples TRBV10-3 to TRBJ1-1; 8 positions agree with TRBD1. The CDR3 totals 13 residues. Per the germline V gene, CDR1 is ENHRY and CDR2 is SYGVKD. The CDR3 DNA reads as TGTGCCCTCAGGGGGCGATTGAACACTGAAGCTTTCTTT. As protein: CALRGRLNTEAFF.

J is TRBJ2-5 and V is TRBV6-5; D may be TRBD2 (5 bases). Deletions cut 2 bases from V and 2 bases from J, with 6 bases between. The germline gives CDR1 MNHEY, CDR2 SVGAGI. The CDR3 is 13 amino acids. CDR3 loop: CASSYPGQETQYF. DNA of the CDR3: TGTGCCAGCAGTTACCCGGGACAAGAGACCCAGTACTTC.